This record concerns one TCR beta chain sequence. J gave up 7 bases and V 8 bases, and 11 bases lay outside the gene matches. The CDR3 has 15 amino acids. Germline CDR1 is MNHEY and CDR2 is SVGAGI. Methods used by the authors: Estimates of nucleated cell counts were drawn from the amplification of reference gene primers. Assay: immunoSEQ multiplex PCR; the TCRdb copy retains only in-frame clones and omits some. Clonal size and the V and J genes are those of that table, whereas D and trimming came from the DNA. The data hold approximately 100,000 clones, with roughly 81% observed a single time. These data are taken from a study of blood T cell repertoires in COVID-19. At the level of the study: The origin of the acute and convalescent COVID-19 samples was the United States, Italy and Spain. Sources were T cells, B-cell-depleted T cells, or PBMCs; the material itself was cDNA or gDNA.

The sequence came from a human donor in a cohort sampled during active COVID-19. V is TRBV6-5 and J is TRBJ1-5; 10 bases are shared with TRBD1. Source material: peripheral blood. CDR3 nucleotide sequence: TGTGCCAGCCGGGCGGGACAGGGGATCGGACAGCCCCAGCATTTT. Encoded protein: CASRAGQGIGQPQHF.